These T cell receptor beta chains were read from a single sample in a study of preoperative IRX-2 immunotherapy in early breast cancer. TCRdb keeps only in-frame clones here, not all; method: immunoSEQ multiplex PCR. Of 25,000 to 30,000 clones listed, around 90% are singletons. This material was collected from a patient treated with IRX-2 immunotherapy. Receptors were obtained from a human donor with breast cancer. CDR3s include the opening cysteine and the closing phenylalanine or tryptophan.

V gene: TRBV5-1
CDR3 protein: CASSVDGAYEQYF

V gene: TRBV29-1
CDR3 protein: CSVERTDRSYEQYF

V gene: TRBV2
CDR3 protein: CASSRTFSYTDTQYF

V gene: TRBV6-5
CDR3 protein: CASSYSPGLGETQYF

V gene: TRBV10-1
CDR3 protein: CASSRAGEETQYF

V gene: TRBV5-6
CDR3 protein: CASSFGWAGNTIYF

V gene: TRBV5-6
CDR3 protein: CASSSVVDRGSDTEAFF

V gene: TRBV7-2
CDR3 protein: CASSSGWNTEAFF

V gene: TRBV9
CDR3 protein: CASEEYPGPSRNEQFF

V gene: TRBV7-2
CDR3 protein: CASSIVPGQVLSGANVLTF

V gene: TRBV27
CDR3 protein: CASKPSTNEKLFF

V gene: TRBV7-6
CDR3 protein: CASSLKLRSEAFF

V gene: TRBV6-1
CDR3 protein: CATARTGESGEKLFF

V gene: TRBV5-1
CDR3 protein: CASSPDWDLTGELFF

V gene: TRBV5-4
CDR3 protein: CASSVHGTSGVTQYF

V gene: TRBV7-2
CDR3 protein: CASSLATGWGETQYF

V gene: TRBV25-1
CDR3 protein: CASSDPAGGLTNEQFF

V gene: TRBV7-2
CDR3 protein: CASSLRRQGVYEQYF

V gene: TRBV9
CDR3 protein: CASSVGGTPHRTGELFF

V gene: TRBV19
CDR3 protein: CARRPGLATNIQYF

V gene: TRBV5-4
CDR3 protein: CASSPDRTHEQYF

V gene: TRBV18
CDR3 protein: CASSFFPRRSYEQYF

V gene: TRBV18
CDR3 protein: CASSPGPGAYNEQFF

V gene: TRBV9
CDR3 protein: CASSVGPGRETQYF